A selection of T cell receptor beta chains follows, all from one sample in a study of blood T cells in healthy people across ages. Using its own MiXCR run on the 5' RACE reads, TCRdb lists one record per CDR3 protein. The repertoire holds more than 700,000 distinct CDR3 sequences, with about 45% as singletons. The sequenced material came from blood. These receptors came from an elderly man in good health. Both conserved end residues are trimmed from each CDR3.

CDR3: SAAGTGVSQPQH; V: TRBV20-1; J: TRBJ1-5
CDR3: ASSVHTTHTDTQY; V: TRBV9; J: TRBJ2-3
CDR3: ASSLSRVEAF; V: TRBV12-3/TRBV12-4; J: TRBJ1-1
CDR3: SVGSGDNEQF; V: TRBV29-1; J: TRBJ2-1
CDR3: ATSDPRLAGGKDTQY; V: TRBV24-1; J: TRBJ2-3
CDR3: ASSLRAGLDTEAF; V: TRBV12-3/TRBV12-4; J: TRBJ1-1
CDR3: ASSLREGASTDTQY; V: TRBV5-1; J: TRBJ2-3
CDR3: ASRTRDRVRKTQY; V: TRBV28; J: TRBJ2-5
CDR3: SVTEGGADTQY; V: TRBV29-1; J: TRBJ2-3
CDR3: ASSSLGNQPQH; V: TRBV11-2; J: TRBJ1-5
CDR3: ASSEGGRHLGELF; V: TRBV2; J: TRBJ2-2
CDR3: AISESNTGAYNEQY; V: TRBV10-3; J: TRBJ2-5
CDR3: ASSPPSRRSYEQY; V: TRBV18; J: TRBJ2-7
CDR3: ASSLTRDLSTDTQY; V: TRBV7-2; J: TRBJ2-3
CDR3: SATRTGNEQF; V: TRBV20-1; J: TRBJ2-1
CDR3: ASSFFGDRDNQPQH; V: TRBV27; J: TRBJ1-5
CDR3: SATLSAGGSGYT; V: TRBV20-1; J: TRBJ1-2
CDR3: ASSPWTSGRGAKNIQY; V: TRBV7-2; J: TRBJ2-4
CDR3: ASSLGGATHQETQY; V: TRBV5-1; J: TRBJ2-5
CDR3: SATTSGRAGSYEQY; V: TRBV20-1; J: TRBJ2-7
CDR3: ASRRTGRNTEAF; V: TRBV12-3/TRBV12-4; J: TRBJ1-1
CDR3: ASSEGGHWVDEQF; V: TRBV6-1; J: TRBJ2-1
CDR3: ASSQMRGNYGYT; V: TRBV14; J: TRBJ1-2
CDR3: ASSQGQRNTEAF; V: TRBV5-1; J: TRBJ1-1
CDR3: ASRQGQQETQY; V: TRBV5-1; J: TRBJ2-5
CDR3: ASSRGRTSTDTQY; V: TRBV27; J: TRBJ2-3
CDR3: ASSWGLPSETQY; V: TRBV27; J: TRBJ2-5
CDR3: ASSFRNGYT; V: TRBV12-3/TRBV12-4; J: TRBJ1-2
CDR3: SVRTGADTQY; V: TRBV29-1; J: TRBJ2-3
CDR3: ASTSLGDTQY; V: TRBV28; J: TRBJ2-3
CDR3: ASSLVALGFYNEQF; V: TRBV7-9; J: TRBJ2-1
CDR3: ASSLYSGQGARGYT; V: TRBV7-2; J: TRBJ1-2
CDR3: ASSFPFGEQF; V: TRBV7-2; J: TRBJ2-1
CDR3: ASRPSGLYNEQF; V: TRBV6-2/TRBV6-3; J: TRBJ2-1
CDR3: ASSPLGRNEKLF; V: TRBV12-3/TRBV12-4; J: TRBJ1-4
CDR3: ASGQAWEETQY; V: TRBV12-3/TRBV12-4; J: TRBJ2-5
CDR3: ASSLEDSPGTDTQY; V: TRBV4-3; J: TRBJ2-3
CDR3: ASSLLAGELF; V: TRBV2; J: TRBJ2-2
CDR3: SASGQEPYNEQF; V: TRBV20-1; J: TRBJ2-1
CDR3: ASSPRTSGRVRQETQY; V: TRBV7-6; J: TRBJ2-5
CDR3: ASSHGLARPSTDTQY; V: TRBV14; J: TRBJ2-3
CDR3: ASSLYSGTTNEQF; V: TRBV12-3/TRBV12-4; J: TRBJ2-1
CDR3: SARMVSYNEQF; V: TRBV20-1; J: TRBJ2-1
CDR3: ATSTDRALYEKLF; V: TRBV15; J: TRBJ1-4
CDR3: ASSYAGLINNEQF; V: TRBV6-2/TRBV6-3; J: TRBJ2-1
CDR3: ASRGSRGTEAF; V: TRBV6-1; J: TRBJ1-1
CDR3: SVGKLQGDTQY; V: TRBV29-1; J: TRBJ2-3
CDR3: ASRSTGTDTQY; V: TRBV7-2; J: TRBJ2-3
CDR3: VSSLGQLLNSPLH; V: TRBV7-6; J: TRBJ1-6
CDR3: ASSNYRGNGGELF; V: TRBV19; J: TRBJ2-2
CDR3: ASSPGNSNRPQH; V: TRBV18; J: TRBJ1-5
CDR3: ASSLDRARNSYNEQF; V: TRBV11-2; J: TRBJ2-1
CDR3: ASSLQSDLQFYGYT; V: TRBV13; J: TRBJ1-2
CDR3: ASSAGTSGIHNEQF; V: TRBV12-3/TRBV12-4; J: TRBJ2-1
CDR3: ASSPLGAGNTEAF; V: TRBV5-1; J: TRBJ1-1